Below are 30 T cell receptor beta chains sequenced from a single sample in a study of blood T cell repertoires in COVID-19. TCRdb's copy holds only in-frame clones and misses some; the assay was immunoSEQ multiplex PCR. The sample yields more than 200,000 clones, 86% seen once. Sequenced material: peripheral blood. Receptors originate from a man older than 75 with acute or convalescent COVID-19.

V and J are TRBV6-5 and TRBJ2-5, with 12 bases lining up with TRBD1. This CDR3 is 16 amino acids long. V trimming: 2 bases; J trimming: 4 bases; junction bases outside the gene matches: 5. Germline loops: CDR1 MNHEY, CDR2 SVGAGI. CDR3 protein: CASSYAGTGGGETQYF. The CDR3 DNA sequence: TGTGCCAGCAGTTACGCGGGGACAGGGGGCGGAGAGACCCAGTACTTC.

This clone was counted only a few times. This rearrangement joins TRBV25-1 to TRBJ2-7, with 7 bases lining up with TRBD1. V lost 4 bases to trimming and J lost 2 bases; unmatched junction nucleotides: 8. The germline V gene encodes CDR1 MGHDK and CDR2 SYGVNS. The CDR3 covers 15 residues. CDR3 sequence reads: CASSGRDSITYEQYV. The CDR3 DNA reads as TGTGCCAGCAGTGGCCGGGACAGTATTACCTACGAGCAGTACGTC.

V usage is TRBV12-5 and J usage is TRBJ1-6, with TRBD1 identical over 9 bases. The CDR3 has 13 residues. V lost 9 bases to trimming and J lost 7 bases; unmatched junction nucleotides: 4. Germline-derived CDR1 and CDR2 are LGHNT and FRNRAP. The CDR3 sequence is CASRDRENSPLHF. The CDR3 DNA is TGTGCTAGCCGGGACAGGGAAAATTCACCCCTCCACTTT.

V is TRBV5-1 and J is TRBJ1-5, with D maybe TRBD1 (5 bases). The CDR3 is made up of 14 amino acids. The germline CDR1 and CDR2 sequences are SGHRS and YFSETQ. Trimming took off 4 bases at V and 7 bases at J, with 15 bases between the two ends. For the CDR3, the DNA is TGCGCCAGCAGCGCGGGGGGAGGGGCCCAGCCCCAGCATTTT. This codes for CASSAGGGAQPQHF.

The rearrangement uses TRBV3-1 (or the pseudogene TRBV3-2) and TRBJ1-4; maybe TRBD1 (5 bases). Germline CDR1 LGHDT, CDR2 YNNKEL (reference sequence). With 1 base removed from V and 0 bases from J, the gap between germline ends came to 6 bases. CDR3 length equals 15 residues. CDR3 in amino acids: CASSQATATNEKLFF. The CDR3 DNA sequence: TGTGCCAGCAGCCAAGCGACAGCAACTAATGAAAAACTGTTTTTT.

The genes are TRBV5-1 and TRBJ2-2; TRBD1 matches 8 bases. V lost 4 bases to trimming and J lost 6 bases; unmatched junction nucleotides: 11. CDR1 SGHRS and CDR2 YFSETQ come from the germline V gene. The CDR3 spans 16 residues. The CDR3 region has the DNA TGCGCCAGCAGCCCATGGACAGGGCAAATAGCCGGGGAGCTGTTTTTT. The encoded protein is CASSPWTGQIAGELFF.

CDR3 sequence reads: CASSPPGAGGSEQYF. For the CDR3, the DNA is TGTGCCAGCAGTCCCCCGGGAGCGGGAGGCTCCGAGCAGTACTTC. The chain combines TRBV28 with TRBJ2-7; 9 bases align to TRBD2. V gave up 5 bases and J gave up 6 bases; unmatched junction bases: 11. The CDR3 runs to 15 residues. Germline values: CDR1 MDHEN, CDR2 SYDVKM.

The V call is TRBV28, the J call TRBJ2-1; D possibly corresponds to TRBD1 (6 bases). Trimming stripped 8 bases from V and 6 bases from J, with 14 bases between. The CDR3 runs 13 residues. The germline V gene has CDR1 MDHEN and CDR2 SYDVKM. The CDR3 reads CASQDSRTNEQFF. The CDR3 nucleotides are TGTGCCAGCCAGGACAGCCGTACCAATGAGCAGTTCTTC.

V is TRBV19 and J is TRBJ2-7; 8 bases are shared with TRBD1. The junction had 6 bases not matched to a gene; V was cut back by 6 bases and J by 2 bases. The CDR3 loop spans 14 amino acids. CDR1 LNHDA and CDR2 SQIVND come from the germline V gene (reference sequence). The CDR3 region is CASSPQGGPYEQYF. CDR3 in DNA: TGTGCCAGTAGCCCACAGGGGGGCCCCTACGAGCAGTACTTC.

This clone showed up just a few times. The rearrangement uses TRBV7-9 and TRBJ2-1; TRBD1 might be the D (7 bases). Per the germline V gene, CDR1 is SEHNR and CDR2 is FQNEAQ (reference sequence). The CDR3 is made up of 17 amino acids. V was clipped by 5 bases and J by 0 bases, with 17 bases between them. CDR3 residues: CASSPRQGGGSYNEQFF. The CDR3 coding sequence is TGTGCCAGCAGCCCAAGACAGGGAGGAGGCTCCTACAATGAGCAGTTCTTC.

The V and J genes are TRBV6-5 and TRBJ1-5; a possible D gene is TRBD1 (5 bases). This CDR3 comprises 14 residues. CDR1 is MNHEY, CDR2 SVGAGI, per germline. Trimming left V 10 bases short and J 3 bases short, with 16 bases between. In DNA form, the CDR3 reads TGTGCCACGCAATCGACAGACCTCAATCAGCCCCAGCATTTT. Translation: CATQSTDLNQPQHF.

V usage is TRBV24-1 and J usage is TRBJ2-1, with D possibly matching TRBD1 (5 bases). The CDR3 totals 14 residues. The V and J ends lost 2 bases and 6 bases respectively, with 10 bases between them. Germline assignment: CDR1 KGHDR and CDR2 SFDVKD. CDR3 coding DNA: TGTGCCACCAGTGATTATACAGGAGTCAATGAGCAGTTCTTC. Its translation is CATSDYTGVNEQFF.

This sequence joins TRBV19 and TRBJ2-3; 8 nucleotides line up with TRBD1. This CDR3 has 15 residues. After removal of 3 bases from V and 4 bases from J, the junction contained 6 bases not matched to a gene. The germline CDR1 and CDR2 sequences are LNHDA and SQIVND (reference sequence). In DNA form, the CDR3 reads TGTGCCAGTAGTATCCACACAGGGGGGTCAGATACGCAGTATTTT. The encoded protein is CASSIHTGGSDTQYF.

The V and J genes are TRBV6-5 and TRBJ2-6, with D unresolved. Germline V CDR1 and CDR2: MNHEY, SVGAGI. V was pared by 7 bases and J by 0 bases, with 10 bases between. The CDR3 spans 15 residues. For the CDR3, the DNA is TGTGCCAGCACCAGCGCTAACTCTGGGGCCAACGTCCTGACTTTC. Protein product: CASTSANSGANVLTF.

V and J are TRBV10-3 and TRBJ1-1; TRBD1 is a possible D gene (6 bases). This CDR3 has 14 amino acids. With 2 bases removed from V and 6 bases from J, the gap between germline ends came to 13 bases. Germline values: CDR1 ENHRY, CDR2 SYGVKD. The CDR3 DNA is TGTGCCATCAGTGAGCCACAGGGTATTGCTGAAGCTTTCTTT. It translates to CAISEPQGIAEAFF.

The genes are TRBV7-2 and TRBJ2-3; TRBD2 matches 7 bases. This CDR3 has 15 residues. V dropped 6 bases and J dropped 6; count of bases not matched to a gene: 12. Germline CDR1 reads SGHTA; CDR2 reads FQGNSA. Here the CDR3 reads CASRGTPGGSDTQYF. CDR3 DNA sequence: TGTGCCAGCAGAGGGACGCCCGGGGGGTCGGATACGCAGTATTTT.

This chain joins TRBV18 and TRBJ2-3; 8 positions agree with TRBD1. CDR3 length: 16 amino acids. Germline V gene lookup returns CDR1 KGHSH and CDR2 LQKENI. V shed 6 bases and J 1 base; nucleotides not matched to a gene: 9. The CDR3 region is CASSPGTGSGTDTQYF. The DNA of the CDR3 is TGTGCCAGCTCTCCTGGGACAGGATCGGGCACAGATACGCAGTATTTT.

The rearrangement joins TRBV12-3 or TRBV12-4 to TRBJ1-2; 7 bases agree with TRBD1. This CDR3 comprises 13 residues. V trimming: 7 bases; J trimming: 4 bases; junction bases outside the gene matches: 6. DNA of the CDR3: TGTGCCAGCACCGCCGGGACAGCCTATGGCTACACCTTC. Translation: CASTAGTAYGYTF.

V is TRBV7-2 and J is TRBJ1-1, with 7 bases matching TRBD1. With V trimmed by 0 bases and J by 3 bases, 7 bases remained unmatched. The CDR3 covers 16 residues. CDR1 is SGHTA, CDR2 FQGNSA, per germline. The CDR3 here is CASSLAEQGRYTEAFF. The CDR3 DNA reads as TGTGCCAGCAGCTTAGCTGAACAGGGGAGGTACACTGAAGCTTTCTTT.

This clone was counted between two and nine times. Other DNA sequences in the sample encode the same CDR3. The chain couples TRBV3-1 (or the pseudogene TRBV3-2) to TRBJ2-7, with D unclear. Germline CDR1 reads LGHDT; CDR2 reads YNNKEL (reference sequence). V dropped 5 bases and J dropped 8 bases, with 19 bases sitting between them. The CDR3 contains 14 residues. As DNA, the CDR3 is TGTGCCAGCAGCGACACCCCGGCACCTTGGAAGCAGTACTTC. It translates to CASSDTPAPWKQYF.

This chain joins TRBV27 and TRBJ1-6; TRBD1 might be the D (5 bases). V was cut by 7 bases and J by 6 bases, with 10 bases left in between. The CDR3 totals 13 residues. CDR1 MNHEY and CDR2 SMNVEV come from the germline V gene (reference sequence). CDR3 amino acids: CASTAGGNSPLHF. CDR3 nucleotides: TGTGCCAGCACAGCGGGGGGTAATTCACCCCTCCACTTT.

This clone was seen a single time. The chain links TRBV30 to TRBJ2-3, with D possibly TRBD2 on 6 matching bases. Germline CDR1 reads GTSNPN; CDR2 reads SVGIG (reference sequence). V lost 2 bases and J 0 bases, leaving 12 bases between the germline ends. The CDR3 is 15 residues long. The CDR3 sequence: CAWSQGSGSTDTQYF. As DNA, the CDR3 is TGTGCCTGGAGTCAGGGTAGCGGTAGCACAGATACGCAGTATTTT.

The V and J genes are TRBV19 and TRBJ1-1; 7 bases match TRBD1. The CDR3 has 19 residues. Germline CDR1 reads LNHDA; CDR2 reads SQIVND (reference sequence). Trimming took 4 bases from V and 0 from J; bases not matched to a gene: 17. CDR3 in amino acids: CASSTPSGTVKALNTEAFF. CDR3 nucleotides: TGTGCCAGTAGTACCCCCTCCGGGACAGTTAAAGCCCTGAACACTGAAGCTTTCTTT.

The chain recombines TRBV3-1 (or the pseudogene TRBV3-2) with TRBJ1-1; 7 nucleotides match TRBD1. The germline CDR1 and CDR2 sequences are LGHDT and YNNKEL (reference sequence). With 4 bases clipped from V and 1 base from J, the junction kept 3 bases outside the gene matches. The CDR3 contains 14 residues. This CDR3 reads CASSLQGGNTEAFF. In DNA, the CDR3 is TGTGCCAGCAGCCTTCAGGGGGGGAACACTGAAGCTTTCTTT.

This clone was found a few times. V and J are TRBV7-9 and TRBJ2-7; 9 positions agree with TRBD2. CDR1 and CDR2 from the germline V gene are SEHNR and FQNEAQ (reference sequence). V lost 5 bases, J lost 2 bases, and 4 bases stayed unmatched. CDR3 size: 14 residues. CDR3 bases: TGTGCCAGCAGCCCGGGACTAGCACCCTACGAGCAGTACGTC. It yields the protein CASSPGLAPYEQYV.

The CDR3 DNA is TGCGCCAGCACCACAGGGGGCGGCTCTGGGGCCAACGTCCTGACTTTC. Encoded protein: CASTTGGGSGANVLTF. This rearrangement joins TRBV5-1 to TRBJ2-6; TRBD1 aligns across 9 bases. The CDR3 has 16 amino acids. With 6 bases clipped from V and 0 bases from J, the junction kept 4 bases outside the gene matches. CDR1 SGHRS and CDR2 YFSETQ come from the germline V gene.

V usage is TRBV11-2 and J usage is TRBJ1-1; a possible D gene is TRBD1 (6 bases). The germline gives CDR1 SGHAT, CDR2 FQNNGV. V was trimmed by 1 base and J by 11 bases, leaving 17 bases between them. This CDR3 region has 14 residues. This CDR3 reads CASSLGPLQGEAFF. Here the CDR3 DNA reads TGTGCCAGCAGCTTAGGGCCGCTACAGGGTGAGGCTTTCTTT.

The V call is TRBV3-1 (or the pseudogene TRBV3-2), the J call TRBJ1-4, with D maybe TRBD1 (5 bases). Trimming pared 1 base from V and 0 bases from J, leaving 15 bases between. CDR3 length: 18 amino acids. Germline CDR1 LGHDT, CDR2 YNNKEL (reference sequence). The CDR3 protein is CASSQGAGRLSTNEKLFF. As DNA, the CDR3 is TGTGCCAGCAGCCAAGGGGCAGGGAGGCTCTCAACTAATGAAAAACTGTTTTTT.

The sample holds a few counts of this clone. The chain couples TRBV7-8 to TRBJ1-4, with TRBD1 as a possible D gene (6 bases). Germline lookup yields CDR1 SGHVS and CDR2 FQNEAQ. Trimming removed 3 bases from V and 4 bases from J, with 12 bases in between. The CDR3 has 15 amino acids. CDR3 nucleotides: TGTGCCAGCAGCTTGTGGGGGCTCGGTAATGAAAAACTGTTTTTT. Amino acid sequence: CASSLWGLGNEKLFF.

The chain links TRBV29-1 to TRBJ2-5; weak D call: TRBD2 (7 bases). Trimming cost V 6 bases and J 5 bases, with 16 bases left between them. The CDR3 length is 13 residues. Germline lookup yields CDR1 SQVTM and CDR2 ANQGSEA. The CDR3 DNA reads TGCAGCGTAGTACAGGGAGCGGGGGAGACCCAGTACTTC. Protein: CSVVQGAGETQYF.